The clone carrying this TCR beta chain was recorded at least ten times. What it binds is not known. The CDR3 length is 15 residues. J was trimmed by 2 bases and V by 1 base; bases with no gene match: 3. Germline values: CDR1 SGHTA, CDR2 FQGTGA. MiXCR was run by TCRdb on the 5' RACE reads, yielding one entry per CDR3 protein. Of fewer than 20,000 distinct CDR3 sequences listed, roughly 14% are singletons. The sample originates from a study of neurological immune-mediated disorders. Points from the study as a whole: Across subjects, expanded clones had no CDR3 amino acid sequences in common, pointing to private repertoires in all groups.

The sample was PBMCs. The receptor comes from a man between 60 and 70 years old with HTLV-1-associated myelopathy (HAM/TSP). The chain joins TRBV7-3 to TRBJ2-3; 7 bases align to TRBD2. The CDR3, as DNA: TGTGCCAGCAGCTTAATAGGGACTACCACAGATACGCAGTATTTT. Its protein product is CASSLIGTTTDTQYF.